The sequence of this T cell receptor beta chain was determined in a study of blood T cell repertoires in COVID-19. Turning to the study itself: In each case, the material was cDNA or gDNA derived from T cells, B-cell-depleted T cells, or PBMCs.

It was during active infection that Seattle patients were enrolled and then longitudinally followed. Only in-frame clones appear in the TCRdb table, and some are missing; sequencing was by immunoSEQ multiplex PCR. The table shows roughly 210,000 clones, with under 90% occurring only once. The sequence was collected from a woman over 75 with COVID-19, enrolled during active disease. The specimen was peripheral blood.

The CDR3 region has the DNA TGTGCCAGCAGTGAGCGGACAGATAATGAAAAACTGTTTTTT. Residues: CASSERTDNEKLFF. V usage is TRBV2 and J usage is TRBJ1-4, with D perhaps matching TRBD1 (6 bases). This CDR3 region has 14 residues. Germline V lookup: CDR1 SNHLY, CDR2 FYNNEI. V was trimmed by 3 bases and J by 4 bases, leaving 9 bases between them.